The next 29 T cell receptor beta chains were all read from a single sample in a study of human T cells and chemical hapten exposure. TCRdb independently ran MiXCR on the RACE reads; one entry per CDR3 protein. The repertoire includes roughly 200,000 distinct CDR3 sequences, 20% to 25% of them detected once, and less than 7% sits in the top ten. The sample's time point: patch test 1, 2 weeks after DPC sensitization. Treatment specified: therapeutic diphenylcyclopropenone sensitization with weekly scalp DPC. The sequencing used whole blood, collected in connection with sensitization to the hapten diphenylcyclopropenone (DPC). All receptors come from a woman aged 50 to 60 with alopecia areata. Some clones in this sample may be carry-over from other donors' samples.

The chain employs TRBV12-3 or TRBV12-4 and TRBJ1-2, with D possibly being TRBD1 (6 bases). The CDR3 length is 13 residues. V gave up 3 bases and J gave up 4 bases, with 9 bases separating them. CDR3 nucleotides: TGTGCCAGCAGTTTGGGGGGGGCCTATGGCTACACCTTC. As protein: CASSLGGAYGYTF.

V gene TRBV7-9 combines with J gene TRBJ1-2; D not resolved. The germline gives CDR1 SEHNR, CDR2 FQNEAQ (reference sequence). V lost 5 bases and J 3 bases, leaving 13 bases between the germline ends. CDR3 size: 14 residues. The chain's CDR3 is CASSIRRNYYGYTF. The DNA of the CDR3 is TGTGCCAGCAGCATACGACGGAATTACTATGGCTACACCTTC. Using reference TRBV7-9 and TRBJ1-2 for the parts outside the CDR3, the full variable domain is DTGVSQNPRHKITKRGQNVTFRCDPISEHNRLYWYRQTLGQGPEFLTYFQNEAQLEKSRLLSDRFSAERPKGSFSTLEIQRTEQGDSAMYLCASSIRRNYYGYTFGSGTRLTVV.

Ten or more counts support this clonotype. The gene calls are TRBV29-1 and TRBJ2-2; 7 nucleotides match TRBD1. CDR1 and CDR2 from the germline V gene are SQVTM and ANQGSEA. The trim removed 5 bases at V and 0 bases at J, leaving 3 bases unmatched. CDR3 length equals 14 residues. In nucleotides, the CDR3 is TGCAGCGTTCCCGGGACAGCGAACACCGGGGAGCTGTTTTTT. Its translation is CSVPGTANTGELFF.

Only a few counts were recorded for this clonotype. The gene calls are TRBV7-3 and TRBJ2-4; a weak D match, TRBD1 (6 bases). CDR1 and CDR2 from the germline V gene are SGHTA and FQGTGA. CDR3 size: 15 residues. With 5 bases removed from V and 5 bases from J, the gap between germline ends came to 16 bases. CDR3 DNA sequence: TGTGCCAGCAGCCCCCAGCAGGGGCCGGAAAACATTCAGTACTTC. Translated: CASSPQQGPENIQYF.

This clonotype has a handful of counts. V usage is TRBV12-3 or TRBV12-4 and J usage is TRBJ1-1; no clear D. The V end was cut by 7 bases, the J end by 5 bases, with 14 bases between. This CDR3 is built from 13 residues. This chain's CDR3 is CASIRTYGTEAFF. The CDR3 DNA follows: TGTGCCAGCATAAGGACCTATGGGACTGAAGCTTTCTTT.

Only a few counts were recorded for this clonotype. This chain connects TRBV6-2 or TRBV6-3 to TRBJ2-7; a possible D gene is TRBD2 (6 bases). The CDR3 sequence is 14 residues long. The V gene's germline CDR1 is MNHEY and CDR2 SVGEGT. V was clipped by 6 bases and J by 7 bases, with 19 bases between them. The CDR3 loop reads CASRPGGFPEEQYF. CDR3 coding DNA: TGTGCCAGCAGACCAGGAGGGTTCCCAGAGGAGCAGTACTTC.

This clonotype was picked up a small number of times. This chain connects TRBV29-1 to TRBJ1-1, with 8 bases that match TRBD1. Per germline, CDR1 SQVTM and CDR2 ANQGSEA. After removal of 4 bases from V and 5 bases from J, the junction contained 3 bases not matched to a gene. This CDR3 region has 12 residues. Here the CDR3 reads CSVGNRGTEAFF. CDR3 sequence (DNA): TGCAGCGTTGGTAACAGGGGGACTGAAGCTTTCTTT.

The chain is built from TRBV9 and TRBJ2-3; 8 bases agree with TRBD2. V gave up 0 bases and J gave up 0 bases; unmatched junction bases: 6. This CDR3 region has 17 residues. CDR1 is SGDLS and CDR2 is YYNGEE in the germline V gene. CDR3 in amino acids: CASSVATSGASTDTQYF. The CDR3 DNA follows: TGTGCCAGCAGCGTAGCTACTAGCGGCGCGAGCACAGATACGCAGTATTTT.

This clonotype has only a few counts. J is TRBJ2-7 and V is TRBV5-5, with D tentatively TRBD1 or TRBD2 (5 bases each). The V gene's germline CDR1 is SGHKS and CDR2 YYEKEE (reference sequence). The CDR3 extends over 15 amino acids. Trimming left V 3 bases short and J 3 bases short, with 16 bases between. CDR3 in DNA: TGTGCCAGCAGCTCCCTCTCGGGACCCTACTACGAGCAGTACTTC. This gives the protein CASSSLSGPYYEQYF.

This clonotype has just a few counts. The chain carries TRBV5-1 and TRBJ1-1; the D gene is possibly TRBD1 (5 bases). Trimming cost V 3 bases and J 1 base, with 13 bases left between them. The V gene's germline CDR1 is SGHRS and CDR2 YFSETQ. This CDR3 is built from 15 residues. The DNA of the CDR3 is TGCGCCAGCAGCTCGACTTTCCAGGGGAACACTGAAGCTTTCTTT. It yields the protein CASSSTFQGNTEAFF.

V usage is TRBV6-1 and J usage is TRBJ2-7, with no clear D. Germline values: CDR1 MNHNS, CDR2 SASEGT. The length of the CDR3 is 13 residues. The V end was cut by 6 bases, the J end by 4 bases, with 13 bases between. The DNA of the CDR3 is TGTGCCAGCAGCCCCGCCGGGTTTTACGAGCAGTACTTC. Its translation: CASSPAGFYEQYF.

The chain employs TRBV7-9 and TRBJ2-7; D could derive from TRBD1 or TRBD2 (5 bases each). CDR1 and CDR2 (germline): SEHNR, FQNEAQ (reference sequence). This CDR3 is built from 15 residues. V was shortened by 4 bases and J by 1 base, with 14 bases between the two germline ends. The CDR3 reads CASSSPGPRSYEQYF. The DNA of the CDR3 is TGTGCCAGCAGCTCCCCGGGACCGCGATCCTACGAGCAGTACTTC.

This rearrangement joins TRBV21-1 to TRBJ2-5; the table's TRBD1 call for D was not verified on the DNA. TRBV21-1 has pseudogene status. This CDR3 comprises 14 residues. CDR3: CASSKEYRGETQYF. The DNA for the CDR3 is TGTGCCAGCAGCAAGGAATACAGGGGAGAGACCCAGTACTTC.

For this clonotype: This may arise from a read error, as a much more abundant clone is one base away. The J gene is TRBJ2-3, the V gene TRBV11-2; D call uncertain. Germline V lookup: CDR1 SGHAT, CDR2 FQNNGV. The CDR3 totals 13 residues. Here the CDR3 reads CVSSFSTGDTQYF. DNA for the CDR3: TGTGTCAGCAGCTTCTCGACCGGGGATACGCAGTATTTT. The full variable domain, its missing parts supplied by reference TRBV11-2 and TRBJ2-3, is EAGVAQSPRYKIIEKRQSVAFWCNPISGHATLYWYQQILGQGPKLLIQFQNNGVVDDSQLPKDRFSAERLKGVDSTLKIQPAKLEDSAVYLCVSSFSTGDTQYFGPGTRLTVL.

This rearrangement joins TRBV15 to TRBJ1-1; no reliable D call. V was trimmed by 3 bases and J by 1 base, leaving 6 bases between them. Germline CDR1 and CDR2: LNHNV and YYDKDF (reference sequence). This CDR3 comprises 13 residues. The CDR3 sequence: CATSRAGNTEAFF. CDR3 in DNA: TGTGCCACCAGCAGGGCCGGGAACACTGAAGCTTTCTTT.

This clonotype was recorded a few times. The chain links TRBV2 to TRBJ2-6; D is uncertain. V was trimmed by 7 bases and J by 0 bases, leaving 10 bases between them. The CDR3 spans 15 residues. Looked up from germline, CDR1 is SNHLY and CDR2 is FYNNEI. The CDR3 protein is CASTEDFSGANVLTF. Written as DNA, the CDR3 is TGTGCCAGCACAGAAGACTTCTCTGGGGCCAACGTCCTGACTTTC.

This CDR3 is CASSFYQNTGELFF. CDR3 bases: TGTGCCAGCAGCTTCTACCAAAACACCGGGGAGCTGTTTTTT. The chain carries TRBV7-3 and TRBJ2-2; D gene unclear. Germline lookup yields CDR1 SGHTA and CDR2 FQGTGA. This CDR3 comprises 14 residues. The ends were cut back, 3 bases at V and 2 bases at J, with 7 bases in the middle.

V and J are TRBV20-1 and TRBJ2-1; 7 positions match TRBD2. Germline CDR1 reads DFQATT; CDR2 reads SNEGSKA (reference sequence). Losses at the gene ends were 6 bases for V and 3 bases for J; bases not matched to a gene: 8. The CDR3 runs to 14 residues. The CDR3 loop is CSATLASSYNEQFF. In DNA, the CDR3 is TGCAGTGCAACACTAGCGTCTAGCTACAATGAGCAGTTCTTC.

The chain combines TRBV5-1 with TRBJ1-1, with TRBD1 identical over 10 bases. J lost 4 bases, V lost 6 bases, and 15 bases had no gene match. Germline V gene lookup returns CDR1 SGHRS and CDR2 YFSETQ. The length of the CDR3 is 17 residues. The CDR3 bases are TGCGCCAGCATCCCGGGGACAGGGGCGAGGTTCGGCACTGAAGCTTTCTTT. Encoded protein: CASIPGTGARFGTEAFF.

The chain has TRBV15 and TRBJ1-2, with 11 bases identical to TRBD1. The CDR3 consists of 15 residues. The germline CDR1 and CDR2 sequences are LNHNV and YYDKDF (reference sequence). Trimming cost V 4 bases and J 2 bases; bases outside gene matches: 3. The CDR3, as DNA: TGTGCCACCAGCACTGGGACAGGGGGGAACTATGGCTACACCTTC. This gives the protein CATSTGTGGNYGYTF.

The J gene is TRBJ2-7, the V gene TRBV29-1; the D gene is possibly TRBD2 (6 bases). Per the germline V gene, CDR1 is SQVTM and CDR2 is ANQGSEA. The CDR3 has 11 residues. V shed 6 bases and J shed 6 bases, with 12 bases lying between them. The CDR3 region has the DNA TGCAGCGTCAAGCTAGCGCCCGAGCAGTACTTC. The encoded protein is CSVKLAPEQYF.

This chain uses TRBV15 with TRBJ2-7, with 12 bases lining up with TRBD1. J was trimmed by 6 bases and V by 0 bases; bases with no gene match: 3. This CDR3 is 15 amino acids long. Germline lookup yields CDR1 LNHNV and CDR2 YYDKDF (reference sequence). CDR3 sequence: CATSREGTGGFEQYF. CDR3 bases: TGTGCCACCAGCAGAGAAGGGACAGGGGGCTTCGAGCAGTACTTC. Filled out from reference TRBV15 and TRBJ2-7, the complete variable domain reads DAMVIQNPRYQVTQFGKPVTLSCSQTLNHNVMYWYQQKSSQAPKLLFHYYDKDFNNEADTPDNFQSRRPNTSFCFLDIRSPGLGDTAMYLCATSREGTGGFEQYFGPGTRLTVT.

The V call is TRBV4-2, the J call TRBJ2-1, with 12 nucleotides matching TRBD2. Germline trimming cut 4 bases from V and 10 bases from J; bases unmatched to any gene: 5. The CDR3 length is 14 residues. CDR1 is LGHNA, CDR2 YNFKEQ, per germline. The CDR3 loop is CASSRGLAGREQFF. As DNA, the CDR3 is TGTGCCAGCAGCCGGGGACTAGCGGGTCGGGAGCAGTTCTTC.

The chain is built from TRBV7-3 and TRBJ2-3; TRBD2 matches 9 bases. The CDR3 has 22 residues. The V gene's germline CDR1 is SGHTA and CDR2 FQGTGA. With V trimmed by 2 bases and J by 4 bases, 25 bases remained unmatched. In DNA form, the CDR3 reads TGTGCCAGCAGCTTAGGCCCCCTTCCGGGTAGCGGGAGACCAAAATCGTCAGATACGCAGTATTTT. Its protein is CASSLGPLPGSGRPKSSDTQYF.

This clonotype was counted only a few times. The chain recombines TRBV10-1 with TRBJ2-1, with 8 bases fitting TRBD1. There are 14 residues in the CDR3. The germline CDR1 and CDR2 sequences are WNHNN and SYGVQD (reference sequence). The trim removed 3 bases at V and 6 bases at J, leaving 4 bases unmatched. This CDR3 reads CASSDGTGPNEQFF. The CDR3 coding sequence is TGCGCCAGCAGTGATGGGACAGGACCCAATGAGCAGTTCTTC.

The chain joins TRBV20-1 to TRBJ1-1, with 9 bases aligning to TRBD1. The junction had 9 bases not matched to a gene; V was cut back by 6 bases and J by 7 bases. The germline V gene has CDR1 DFQATT and CDR2 SNEGSKA (reference sequence). This CDR3 region has 13 residues. The chain's CDR3 is CSAGHRGRFEAFF. DNA for the CDR3: TGCAGTGCAGGCCACAGGGGGCGTTTTGAAGCTTTCTTT.

The V call is TRBV3-1, the J call TRBJ2-7; TRBD1 matches 9 bases. Germline V gene sequence: CDR1 LGHDT, CDR2 YNNKEL (reference sequence). V lost 4 bases, J lost 5 bases, and 9 bases stayed unmatched. CDR3 size: 15 residues. CDR3 coding DNA: TGTGCCAGCAGCCCCCTAGGGACAGGGTTCGACGAGCAGTACTTC. This codes for CASSPLGTGFDEQYF.

This clonotype has more than one count but fewer than ten. The CDR3 is CASSRWYRDRAHKNIQYF. As DNA, the CDR3 is TGTGCCAGCAGCCGATGGTATAGGGACAGGGCCCACAAAAACATTCAGTACTTC. The chain joins TRBV12-3 or TRBV12-4 to TRBJ2-4; 9 bases match TRBD1. V shed 6 bases and J 3 bases; nucleotides not matched to a gene: 15. The CDR3 has 18 residues.

This clonotype was observed many times. The chain couples TRBV5-1 to TRBJ2-5; no reliable D call. Trimming cost V 2 bases and J 5 bases, with 10 bases left between them. CDR3 length: 13 residues. Germline V gene lookup returns CDR1 SGHRS and CDR2 YFSETQ. Here the CDR3 DNA reads TGCGCCAGCAGCTTCAGCGTAGGCGAGACCCAGTACTTC. Its translation is CASSFSVGETQYF.